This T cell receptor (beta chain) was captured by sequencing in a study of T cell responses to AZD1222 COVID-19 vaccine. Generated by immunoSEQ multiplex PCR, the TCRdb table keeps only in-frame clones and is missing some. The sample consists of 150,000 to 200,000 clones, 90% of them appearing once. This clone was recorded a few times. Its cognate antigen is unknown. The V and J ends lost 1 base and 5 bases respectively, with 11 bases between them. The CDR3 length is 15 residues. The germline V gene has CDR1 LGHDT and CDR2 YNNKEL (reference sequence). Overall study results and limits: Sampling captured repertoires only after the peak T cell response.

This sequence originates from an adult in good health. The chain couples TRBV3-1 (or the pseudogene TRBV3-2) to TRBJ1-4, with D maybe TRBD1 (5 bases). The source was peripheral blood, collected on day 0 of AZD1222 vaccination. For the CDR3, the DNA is TGTGCCAGCAGCCAAGCTACGGGGGGGAATGAAAAACTGTTTTTT. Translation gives CASSQATGGNEKLFF.